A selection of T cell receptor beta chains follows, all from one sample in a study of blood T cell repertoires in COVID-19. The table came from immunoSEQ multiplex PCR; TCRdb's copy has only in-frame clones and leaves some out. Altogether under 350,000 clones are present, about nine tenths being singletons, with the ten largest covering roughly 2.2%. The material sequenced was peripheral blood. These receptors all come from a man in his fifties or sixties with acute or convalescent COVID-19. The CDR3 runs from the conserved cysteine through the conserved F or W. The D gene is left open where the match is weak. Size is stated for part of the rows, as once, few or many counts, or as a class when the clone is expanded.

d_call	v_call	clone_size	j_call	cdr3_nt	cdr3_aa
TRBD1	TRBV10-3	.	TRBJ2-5	TGTGCCATCAGGCAAGGGGGCAGGGGAGAGACCCAGTACTTC	CAIRQGGRGETQYF
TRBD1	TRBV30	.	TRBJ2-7	TGTGCCTGGAGCCGGGACAGGGAATCCTACGAGCAGTACTTC	CAWSRDRESYEQYF
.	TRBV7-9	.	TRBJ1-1	TGTGCCAGCAGCTTATCTCTGGCTAACACTGAAGCTTTCTTT	CASSLSLANTEAFF
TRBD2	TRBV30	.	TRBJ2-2	TGTGCCTGTTGGCGGGGGGGAAGAGGCGGGGAGCTGTTTTTT	CACWRGGRGGELFF
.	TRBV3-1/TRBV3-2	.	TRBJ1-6	TGTGCCAGCAGCCAAACCTCAGGTTCACCCCTCCACTTT	CASSQTSGSPLHF
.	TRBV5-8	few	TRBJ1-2	TGTGCCAGCAGCTTTGGGCTGACAGGAAGCTATGGCTACACCTTC	CASSFGLTGSYGYTF
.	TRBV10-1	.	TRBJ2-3	TGCGCCAGCAGCCCGGGACTCACGCAAGCAGATACGCAGTATTTT	CASSPGLTQADTQYF
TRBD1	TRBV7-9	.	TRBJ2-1	TGTGCCAGCAGCCTTCCACCGGGACAGGGTCCCTACAATGAGCAGTTCTTC	CASSLPPGQGPYNEQFF
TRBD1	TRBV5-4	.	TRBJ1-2	TGTGCCAGCAGCTTGACAGGGGCCTATGGCTACACCTTC	CASSLTGAYGYTF
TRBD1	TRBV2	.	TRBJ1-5	TGTGCCAGCAGTTTACAGGGGAGAGGTCAGCCCCAGCATTTT	CASSLQGRGQPQHF
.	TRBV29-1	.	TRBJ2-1	TGCAGCGTTGAGAACAGACGGGGCAATGAGCAGTTCTTC	CSVENRRGNEQFF
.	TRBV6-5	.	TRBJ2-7	TGTGCCAGCAGGGACAGTTACGAGCAGTACTTC	CASRDSYEQYF
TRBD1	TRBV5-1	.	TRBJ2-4	TGCGCCAGCAGTCCCACAATCCGACAGGGGCGAACCAAAAACATTCAGTACTTC	CASSPTIRQGRTKNIQYF
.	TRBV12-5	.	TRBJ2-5	TGTGCTAGTGGTTTGGCAAGTGGAGGGCAAGAGACCCAGTACTTC	CASGLASGGQETQYF
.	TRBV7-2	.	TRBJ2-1	TGTGCCACCACAGGGTCGCCCTACAATGAGCAGTTCTTC	CATTGSPYNEQFF
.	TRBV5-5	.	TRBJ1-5	TGTGCCAGCAGCGGTCCCGGTGTGGATCAGCCCCAGCATTTT	CASSGPGVDQPQHF
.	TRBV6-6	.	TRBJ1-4	TGTGCCAGCAGTTACTCGAGGGCAGAAAAACTGTTTTTT	CASSYSRAEKLFF
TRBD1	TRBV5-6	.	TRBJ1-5	TGTGCCAGCAGCATAGGACAGGGGGCTTCGCCCCAGCATTTT	CASSIGQGASPQHF
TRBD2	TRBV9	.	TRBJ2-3	TGTGCCAGCAGCGTAGGCTCGGGACTAGCGGGGGCCAACACAGATACGCAGTATTTT	CASSVGSGLAGANTDTQYF
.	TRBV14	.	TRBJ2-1	TGTGCCAGCAGCCGGGACTTAGGCGGAGGGGGGGTGTTCTTC	CASSRDLGGGGVFF
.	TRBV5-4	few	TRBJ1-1	TGTGCCAGCAGCTTAGCGGGACAAATGAACACTGAAGCTTTCTTT	CASSLAGQMNTEAFF
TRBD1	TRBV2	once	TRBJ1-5	TGTGCCAGCAGTCCAGGGACAGCGGTCAATCAGCCCCAGCATTTT	CASSPGTAVNQPQHF
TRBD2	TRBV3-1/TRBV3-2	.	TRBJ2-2	TGTGCCAGCAGCCCCCTAGCGGGGAGCACCGGGGAGCTGTTTTTT	CASSPLAGSTGELFF
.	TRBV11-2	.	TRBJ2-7	TGTGCCAGCAGCACGGGAGTTGGCGACGAGCAGTACTTC	CASSTGVGDEQYF
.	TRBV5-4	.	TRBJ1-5	TGTGCCAGCAGTTTAGCAGGGGAAGGTCAGCCCCAGCATTTT	CASSLAGEGQPQHF
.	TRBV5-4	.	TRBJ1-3	TGTGCCAGCAGCCTAGGTCCTGGAAACACCATATATTTT	CASSLGPGNTIYF
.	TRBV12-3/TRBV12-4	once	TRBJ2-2	TGTGCCAGCAGTTTGAGGGGGGAGCTGTTTTTT	CASSLRGELFF
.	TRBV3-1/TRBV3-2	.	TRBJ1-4	TGTGCCAGCAGCCAAGATTCCGCCGACAGAGGTGAAAAACTGTTTTTT	CASSQDSADRGEKLFF
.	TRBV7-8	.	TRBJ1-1	TGTGCCAGCAGCTTAGCATGGGGGGACTTGAACACTGAAGCTTTCTTT	CASSLAWGDLNTEAFF
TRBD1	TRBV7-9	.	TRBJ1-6	TGTGCCAGCAGCTTGGGACAGGATAATTCACCCCTCCACTTT	CASSLGQDNSPLHF
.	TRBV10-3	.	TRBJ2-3	TGTGCCATCAGGCGCACGGCCCCCTCCGGCGGCCCCACAACAGATACGCAGTATTTT	CAIRRTAPSGGPTTDTQYF
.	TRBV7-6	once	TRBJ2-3	TGTGCCAGCAGCTCCCGTGGCCCCGAAGGCACAGATACGCAGTATTTT	CASSSRGPEGTDTQYF
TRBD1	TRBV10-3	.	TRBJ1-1	TGTGCCATCAGTGAGTCAGGGGGCGTTGAAGCTTTCTTT	CAISESGGVEAFF
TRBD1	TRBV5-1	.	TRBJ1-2	TGCGCCAGCAGCTTGGGGACAGGGGGCGAAGGCTACACCTTC	CASSLGTGGEGYTF
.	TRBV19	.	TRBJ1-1	TGTGCCAGTAGTATTATCGGGGGTCTGAACACTGAAGCTTTCTTT	CASSIIGGLNTEAFF
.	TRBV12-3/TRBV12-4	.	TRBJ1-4	TGTGCCAGCAGTTTGGTCGAGCCTGAAAAACTGTTTTTT	CASSLVEPEKLFF
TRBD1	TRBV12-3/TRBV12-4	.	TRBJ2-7	TGTGCCAGCAGCCGGGACAGGGTGGAGCAGTACTTC	CASSRDRVEQYF
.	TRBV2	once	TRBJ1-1	TGTGCCAGCAGTGAAACCGGACTCTGGGGTTTCTTT	CASSETGLWGFF
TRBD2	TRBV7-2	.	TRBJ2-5	TGTGCCAGCAGCTTAGGCCCGTTAGTAGCGGGGGGTTCGACCCAGTACTTC	CASSLGPLVAGGSTQYF
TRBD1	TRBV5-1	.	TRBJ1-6	TGCGCCAGCAGCTTGAGGACAGGGGAGGATAATTCACCCCTCCACTTT	CASSLRTGEDNSPLHF
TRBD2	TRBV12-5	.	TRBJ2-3	TGTGCTAGTGGTTTCGGGGGGACAGATACGCAGTATTTT	CASGFGGTDTQYF
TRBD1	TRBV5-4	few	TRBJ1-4	TGTGCCAGCAGCCGGGGACAGGCGGGCTCGAATGAAAAACTGTTTTTT	CASSRGQAGSNEKLFF
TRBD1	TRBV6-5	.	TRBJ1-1	TGTGCCAGCAAACTAGGGGGCATCACTGAAGCTTTCTTT	CASKLGGITEAFF
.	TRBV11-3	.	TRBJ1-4	TGTGCCAGCAGCTTCTGGGAATGGGGGGGAGTTGAAAAACTGTTTTTT	CASSFWEWGGVEKLFF
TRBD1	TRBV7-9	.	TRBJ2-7	TGTGCCAGCAGCAAGGGACAGGGGGCAATCGAGCAGTACTTC	CASSKGQGAIEQYF
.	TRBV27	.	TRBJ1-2	TGTGCCAGCAGTCCCCACGGTCTCTATGGCTACACCTTC	CASSPHGLYGYTF
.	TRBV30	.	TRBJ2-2	TGTGCCTGGAGTGATGGGCATAGCGGGGAGCTGTTTTTT	CAWSDGHSGELFF